This TCR beta chain is from a study of regulatory T cells in long-lasting Graves disease. Stated time point: newly diagnosed GD, antithyroid drugs for less than 3 months. TCR sequences were obtained from RNA taken from PBMCs. Points from the study as a whole: Patients whose Graves' disease persisted exhibited lower TCR diversity than those newly diagnosed. Newly diagnosed disease favored TRBV20-1 and TRBJ2-1 over persistent disease.

Construction of the TCR beta libraries employed iRepertoire HTBI primers in conjunction with Arm-PCR of CDR3 regions. TCRdb redid the calling of the multiplex PCR reads with MiXCR, one entry per CDR3 protein. The data contain about 240,000 distinct CDR3 sequences, 20% to 25% of them singletons. From germline, CDR1 is SGHRS and CDR2 YFSETQ. This CDR3 region has 16 residues. V shed 2 bases and J shed 5 bases, with 14 bases lying between them. Details on this clonotype: Its antigen remains unidentified.

The sequence was obtained from a female donor with Graves disease. This chain links TRBV5-1 with TRBJ1-6; D remains ambiguous. Sample: peripheral blood mononuclear cells (PBMCs), taken at new diagnosis, from a patient treated with antithyroid drugs. The CDR3 region is CASSFEVPRDNSPLHF. CDR3 bases: TGCGCCAGCAGCTTCGAGGTGCCCCGGGATAATTCACCCCTCCACTTT.